This T cell receptor beta chain was sequenced in a study of OX40 agonist ivuxolimab in advanced cancers. Study background: Patients received the agonistic anti-OX40 (CD134) antibody ivuxolimab. Study-wide results and caveats: CD8+ T cells (on average) carried more expanded clones than CD4+ T cells.

A single count supports this clone. Its antigen is not known. Only in-frame clones appear in the TCRdb table, and some are missing; sequencing was by immunoSEQ multiplex PCR. The data hold about 48,000 clones, with more than 65% observed a single time. V gave up 1 base and J gave up 0 bases, with 16 bases separating them. The CDR3 totals 17 residues. Germline V gene sequence: CDR1 SGHVS, CDR2 FQNEAQ. This TCR came from an adult with an advanced solid tumor such as melanoma, head and neck, liver or kidney cancer. V is TRBV7-8 and J is TRBJ2-7, with a weak D call TRBD1 (6 bases). Source: CD4+ or CD8+ T cells sorted from blood, taken in a trial of the OX40 agonist ivuxolimab. CDR3: CASSLGPRTAPSYEQYF. The CDR3 DNA follows: TGTGCCAGCAGCTTAGGACCTAGGACAGCCCCCTCCTACGAGCAGTACTTC.